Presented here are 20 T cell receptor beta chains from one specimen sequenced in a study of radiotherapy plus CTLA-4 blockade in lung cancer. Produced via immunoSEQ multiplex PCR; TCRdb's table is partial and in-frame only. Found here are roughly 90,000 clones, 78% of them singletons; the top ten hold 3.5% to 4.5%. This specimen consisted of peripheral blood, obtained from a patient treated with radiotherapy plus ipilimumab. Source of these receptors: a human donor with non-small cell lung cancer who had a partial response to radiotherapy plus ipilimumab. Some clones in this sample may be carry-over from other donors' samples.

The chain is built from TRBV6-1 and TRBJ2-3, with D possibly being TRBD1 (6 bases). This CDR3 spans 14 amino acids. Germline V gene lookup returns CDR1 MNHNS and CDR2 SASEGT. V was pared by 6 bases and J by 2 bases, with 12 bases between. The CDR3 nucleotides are TGTGCCAGCAGAAAAACAGGGACCACAGATACGCAGTATTTT. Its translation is CASRKTGTTDTQYF.

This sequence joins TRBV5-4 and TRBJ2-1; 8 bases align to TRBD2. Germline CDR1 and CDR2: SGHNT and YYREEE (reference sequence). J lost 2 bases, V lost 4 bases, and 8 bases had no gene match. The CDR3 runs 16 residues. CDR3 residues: CASSPTSGGAYNEQFF. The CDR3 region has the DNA TGTGCCAGCAGCCCTACGAGCGGGGGCGCCTACAATGAGCAGTTCTTC.

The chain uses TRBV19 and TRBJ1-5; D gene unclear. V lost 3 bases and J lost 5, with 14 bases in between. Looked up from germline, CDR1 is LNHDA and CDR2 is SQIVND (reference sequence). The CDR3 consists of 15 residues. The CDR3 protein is CASSIGPPRDQPQHF. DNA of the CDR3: TGTGCCAGTAGTATTGGGCCCCCGAGGGATCAGCCCCAGCATTTT.

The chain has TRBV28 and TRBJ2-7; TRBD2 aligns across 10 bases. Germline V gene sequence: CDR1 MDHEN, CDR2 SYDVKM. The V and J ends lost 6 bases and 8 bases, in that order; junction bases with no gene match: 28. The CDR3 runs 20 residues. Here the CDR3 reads CASSSQTSGGKREGFYKQYF. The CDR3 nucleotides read TGTGCCAGCAGCTCCCAAACAAGCGGGGGGAAGCGGGAGGGGTTTTACAAGCAGTACTTC.

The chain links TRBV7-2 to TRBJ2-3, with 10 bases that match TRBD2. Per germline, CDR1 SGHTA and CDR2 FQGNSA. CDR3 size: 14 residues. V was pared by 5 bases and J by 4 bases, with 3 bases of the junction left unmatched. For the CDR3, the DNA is TGTGCCAGCAGCCCGGGACTAGCGTCAGATACGCAGTATTTT. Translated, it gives CASSPGLASDTQYF.

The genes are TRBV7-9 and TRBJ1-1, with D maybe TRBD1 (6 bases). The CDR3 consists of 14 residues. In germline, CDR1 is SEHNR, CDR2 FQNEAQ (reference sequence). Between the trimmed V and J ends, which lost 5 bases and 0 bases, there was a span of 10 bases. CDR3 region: CASSRDTMNTEAFF. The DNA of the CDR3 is TGTGCCAGCAGCCGGGACACCATGAACACTGAAGCTTTCTTT.

The CDR3 spells CASSLWDARTGELFF. The CDR3, as DNA: TGTGCCAGCAGTTTATGGGATGCTAGAACCGGGGAGCTGTTTTTT. The J gene is TRBJ2-2, the V gene TRBV28, with unresolved D. From germline, CDR1 is MDHEN and CDR2 SYDVKM. The germline V and J ends were trimmed by 0 bases and 5 bases, with 10 bases remaining between them. The length of the CDR3 is 15 residues.

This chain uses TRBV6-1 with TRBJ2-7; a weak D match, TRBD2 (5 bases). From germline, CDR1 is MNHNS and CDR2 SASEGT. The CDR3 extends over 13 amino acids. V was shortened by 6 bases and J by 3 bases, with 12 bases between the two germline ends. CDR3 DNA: TGTGCCAGCAGCGGGGTAAATTACTACGAGCAGTACTTC. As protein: CASSGVNYYEQYF.

CDR3 DNA: TGCGCCAGCAGCCAAGGTACCCAGGGAGGCTATGGCTACACCTTC. It yields the protein CASSQGTQGGYGYTF. This chain joins TRBV4-3 and TRBJ1-2; possible D gene TRBD1, 5 bases. Germline-derived CDR1 and CDR2 are LGHNA and YSLEER. V lost 1 base and J lost 4, with 13 bases in between. This CDR3 region has 15 residues.

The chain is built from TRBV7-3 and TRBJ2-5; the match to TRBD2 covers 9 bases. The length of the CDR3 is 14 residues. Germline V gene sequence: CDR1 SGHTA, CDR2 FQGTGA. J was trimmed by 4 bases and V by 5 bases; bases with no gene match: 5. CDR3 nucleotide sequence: TGTGCCAGCAGCCCGGGACTAGCCCCAGAGACCCAGTACTTC. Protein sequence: CASSPGLAPETQYF. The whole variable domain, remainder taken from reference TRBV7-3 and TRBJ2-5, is GAGVSQTPSNKVTEKGKYVELRCDPISGHTALYWYRQSLGQGPEFLIYFQGTGAADDSGLPNDRFFAVRPEGSVSTLKIQRTERGDSAVYLCASSPGLAPETQYFGPGTRLLVL.

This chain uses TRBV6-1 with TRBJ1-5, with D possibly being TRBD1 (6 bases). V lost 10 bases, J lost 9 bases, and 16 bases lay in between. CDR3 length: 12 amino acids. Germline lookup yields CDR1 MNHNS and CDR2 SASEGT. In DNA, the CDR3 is TGTGCCACCCACAGGGTTGGTCTGCCCCAGCATTTT. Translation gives CATHRVGLPQHF.

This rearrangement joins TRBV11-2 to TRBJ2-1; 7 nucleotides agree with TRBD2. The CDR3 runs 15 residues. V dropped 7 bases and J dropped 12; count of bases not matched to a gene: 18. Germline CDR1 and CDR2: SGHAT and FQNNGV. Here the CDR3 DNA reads TGTGCCAGCACGCAGGGAGGGCACGGTAAATTGGTGCAGTTCTTC. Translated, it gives CASTQGGHGKLVQFF.

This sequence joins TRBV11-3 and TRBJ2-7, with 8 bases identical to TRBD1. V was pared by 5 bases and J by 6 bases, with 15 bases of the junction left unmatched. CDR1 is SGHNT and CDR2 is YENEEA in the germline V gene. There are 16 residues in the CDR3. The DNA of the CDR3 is TGTGCCAGCAGCCCCTATTCCCCGGACAGGGTGAGCGAGCAGTACTTC. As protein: CASSPYSPDRVSEQYF.

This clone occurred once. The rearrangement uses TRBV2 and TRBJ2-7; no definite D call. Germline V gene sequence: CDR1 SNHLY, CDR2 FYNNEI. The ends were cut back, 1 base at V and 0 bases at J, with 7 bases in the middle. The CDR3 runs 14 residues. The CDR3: CASSEDYRSYEQYF. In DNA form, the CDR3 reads TGTGCCAGCAGTGAAGACTATCGCTCCTACGAGCAGTACTTC. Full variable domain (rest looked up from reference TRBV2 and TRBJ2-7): EPEVTQTPSHQVTQMGQEVILRCVPISNHLYFYWYRQILGQKVEFLVSFYNNEISEKSEIFDDQFSVERPDGSNFTLKIRSTKLEDSAMYFCASSEDYRSYEQYFGPGTRLTVT.

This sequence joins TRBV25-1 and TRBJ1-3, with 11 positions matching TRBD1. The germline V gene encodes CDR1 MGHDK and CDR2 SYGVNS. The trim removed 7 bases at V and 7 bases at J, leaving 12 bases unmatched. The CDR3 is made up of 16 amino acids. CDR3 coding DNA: TGTGCCAGCACACCCCCCGGGACAGGGGGGGGCAACACCATATATTTT. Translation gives CASTPPGTGGGNTIYF.

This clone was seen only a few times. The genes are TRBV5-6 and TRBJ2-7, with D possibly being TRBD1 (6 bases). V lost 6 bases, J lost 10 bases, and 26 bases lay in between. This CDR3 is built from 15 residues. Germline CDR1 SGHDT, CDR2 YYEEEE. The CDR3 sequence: CASTKSLWDIGGQYF. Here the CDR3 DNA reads TGTGCCAGCACCAAAAGCTTGTGGGACATTGGGGGTCAGTACTTC.

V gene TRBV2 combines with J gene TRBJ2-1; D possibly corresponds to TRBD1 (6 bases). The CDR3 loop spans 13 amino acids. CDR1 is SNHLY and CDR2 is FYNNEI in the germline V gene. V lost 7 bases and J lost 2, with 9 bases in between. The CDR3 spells CASTTGAYNEQFF. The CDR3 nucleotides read TGTGCCAGCACGACAGGAGCCTACAATGAGCAGTTCTTC.

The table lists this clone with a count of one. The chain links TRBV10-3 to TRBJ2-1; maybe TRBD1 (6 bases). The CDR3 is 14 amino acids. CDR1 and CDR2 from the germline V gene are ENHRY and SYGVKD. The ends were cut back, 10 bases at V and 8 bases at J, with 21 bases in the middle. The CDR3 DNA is TGTGCCACCCAACCCCCGAACAGGGAGTATGAGCAGTTCTTC. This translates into CATQPPNREYEQFF.

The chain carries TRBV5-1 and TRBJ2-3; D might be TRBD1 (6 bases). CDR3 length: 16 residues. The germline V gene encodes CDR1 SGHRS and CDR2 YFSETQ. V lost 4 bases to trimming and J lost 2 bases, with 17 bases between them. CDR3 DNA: TGCGCCAGCAGCCCAGGGACACAATCATTCACAGATACGCAGTATTTT. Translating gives CASSPGTQSFTDTQYF. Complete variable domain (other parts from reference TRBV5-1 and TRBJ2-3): KAGVTQTPRYLIKTRGQQVTLSCSPISGHRSVSWYQQTPGQGLQFLFEYFSETQRNKGNFPGRFSGRQFSNSRSEMNVSTLELGDSALYLCASSPGTQSFTDTQYFGPGTRLTVL.

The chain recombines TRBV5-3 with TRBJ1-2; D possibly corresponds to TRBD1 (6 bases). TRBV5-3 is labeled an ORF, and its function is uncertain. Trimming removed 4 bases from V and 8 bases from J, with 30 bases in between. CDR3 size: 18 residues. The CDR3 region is CARSRKGVIFTPLWGYTF. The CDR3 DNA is TGTGCCAGAAGCCGAAAGGGGGTTATTTTTACCCCCCTATGGGGCTACACCTTC.